The T cell receptor beta chain described here comes from a study of blood T cell repertoires in COVID-19. Turning to the study itself: Both acute and convalescent COVID-19 samples were obtained from the United States, Italy and Spain. Sources were T cells, B-cell-depleted T cells, or PBMCs; the material itself was cDNA or gDNA.

The J segment lost 4 bases and the V segment lost 6 bases, leaving 10 bases of the junction unmatched. Germline V gene lookup returns CDR1 MNHEY and CDR2 SVGAGI. The CDR3 has 15 residues. This clone showed up just a few times. Clones were sequenced by immunoSEQ multiplex PCR, and TCRdb holds only the in-frame ones, with some missing. Among 85,000 to 95,000 clones listed, approximately 86% were seen once. The rearrangement joins TRBV6-5 to TRBJ1-2; TRBD1 aligns across 8 bases. The sequence was collected from a woman older than 75 with acute or convalescent COVID-19. The material sequenced was peripheral blood. The CDR3 DNA follows: TGTGCCAGCAGGGGACAGGAGGCGAGTTTCTATGGCTACACCTTC. Protein: CASRGQEASFYGYTF.